What follows is one TCR beta chain and its context. As originally analysed: Using reference gene primer amplification, nucleated cell counts were estimated. Sequencing was performed with immunoSEQ multiplex PCR; in TCRdb, only in-frame clones are kept and a portion is missing. The DNA gave D and trimming, while V, J and clone size come from that table. The sample has about 170,000 clones, around 93% seen once. From germline, CDR1 is SQVTM and CDR2 ANQGSEA. The ends lost 6 bases at V and 2 bases at J; junction bases unmatched: 5. CDR3 length: 14 amino acids. The sample comes from a study of blood T cell repertoires in COVID-19. For the study at large: Acute-phase and convalescent COVID-19 samples originated in the United States, Italy and Spain.

The chain uses TRBV29-1 and TRBJ2-3; 10 positions match TRBD1. The sample was peripheral blood. The source is a man aged 30 to 39 with COVID-19, enrolled during active disease. The CDR3 sequence is CSVRQGAHTDTQYF. As DNA, the CDR3 is TGCAGCGTCCGACAGGGGGCGCACACAGATACGCAGTATTTT.